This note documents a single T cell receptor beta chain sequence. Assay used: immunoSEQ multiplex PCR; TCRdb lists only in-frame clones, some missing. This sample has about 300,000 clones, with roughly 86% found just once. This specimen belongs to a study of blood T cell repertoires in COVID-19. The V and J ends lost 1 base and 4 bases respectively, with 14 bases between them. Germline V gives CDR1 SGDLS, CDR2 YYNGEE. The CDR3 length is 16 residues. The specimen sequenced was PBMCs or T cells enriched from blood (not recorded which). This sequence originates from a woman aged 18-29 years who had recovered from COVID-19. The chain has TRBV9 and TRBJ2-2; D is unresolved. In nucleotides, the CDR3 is TGTGCCAGCAGCGTACCGAGCGACCCGATCACCGGGGAGCTGTTTTTT. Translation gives CASSVPSDPITGELFF.